The clone carrying this T cell receptor (beta chain) was observed a few times. Its cognate antigen is unknown. The CDR3 sequence is 13 residues long. Germline-derived CDR1 and CDR2 are SGHDT and YYEEEE. Trimming took 2 bases from V and 8 from J, leaving 13 bases between them. The sample originates from a study of CD8+ T cells in alopecia areata. Background on the study: Treated patients swallowed 5 to 10 mg of oral tofacitinib twice daily. Affected scalp percentage set treated patients' severity scores. Notes on the study in general: The study found that many expanded lesional clones persisted in scalp and blood during tofacitinib. Mouse data revealed clearer TCR sharing than patient data did, a gap possibly tied to HLA.

The sequencing template was cDNA reverse transcribed from extracted RNA. Sequenced by immunoSEQ multiplex PCR; TCRdb stores in-frame clones only, minus some. The table lists around 210,000 clones, 64% of them singletons. Indicated treatment: oral pan-JAK inhibitor, 5-10 mg twice daily. The specimen comprised CD4+ T cells sorted from blood, sampled at week 4, from a patient treated with tofacitinib. The gene calls are TRBV5-6 and TRBJ1-2, with D maybe TRBD1 (6 bases). The TCR sequence derives from a human donor with alopecia areata. The CDR3 DNA sequence: TGTGCCAGCAGCTTCGACAGGAATTCCGGCTACACCTTC. Translating gives CASSFDRNSGYTF.